This TCR beta chain was recovered during a study of T cell responses to AZD1222 COVID-19 vaccine. Study overall: Some second doses came at about 4 weeks and others at about 12 weeks; these were pooled. Study results and caveats: White British donors predominated, females outnumbered males, and clonal diversity was possibly underestimated. In the spike-specific TCR repertoire, nearly half reportedly target unmutated variant regions.

This clone turned up a few times. Its target is unknown. Clones were sequenced by immunoSEQ multiplex PCR, and TCRdb holds only the in-frame ones, with some missing. The sample lists around 130,000 clones; about nine tenths were seen once. Germline V gene lookup returns CDR1 MNHEY and CDR2 SVGAGI. The CDR3 loop spans 14 amino acids. V shed 7 bases and J shed 5 bases, with 17 bases lying between them. The sequence was obtained from an adult in good health. The chain recombines TRBV6-5 with TRBJ1-1; TRBD1 might be the D (6 bases). The source material was peripheral blood, sampled on day 0 of AZD1222 vaccination. The CDR3 DNA sequence: TGTGCCAGCAACCCCCGGCGGGGGCGGACTGAAGCTTTCTTT. Amino acids: CASNPRRGRTEAFF.